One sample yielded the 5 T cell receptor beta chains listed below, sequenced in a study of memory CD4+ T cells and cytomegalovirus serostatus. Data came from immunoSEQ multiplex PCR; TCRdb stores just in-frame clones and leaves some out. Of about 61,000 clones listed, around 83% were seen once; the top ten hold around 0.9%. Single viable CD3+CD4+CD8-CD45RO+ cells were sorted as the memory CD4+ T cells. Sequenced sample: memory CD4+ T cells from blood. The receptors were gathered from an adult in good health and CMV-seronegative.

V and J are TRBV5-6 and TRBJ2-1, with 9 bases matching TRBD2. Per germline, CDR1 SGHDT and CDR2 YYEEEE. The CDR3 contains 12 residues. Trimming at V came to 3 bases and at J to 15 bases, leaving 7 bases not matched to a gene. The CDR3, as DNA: TGTGCCAGCAGCTCTTCGCTAGCGGGACGGTTCTTC. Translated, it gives CASSSSLAGRFF.

The CDR3 region has the DNA TGCGCCAGCAGCTTGCGTCCAGGTGATAATTCACCCCTCCACTTT. It codes for CASSLRPGDNSPLHF. The chain carries TRBV5-1 and TRBJ1-6; D gene uncertain. V lost 1 base and J 5 bases, leaving 10 bases between the germline ends. CDR1 is SGHRS, CDR2 YFSETQ, per germline. This CDR3 is built from 15 residues.

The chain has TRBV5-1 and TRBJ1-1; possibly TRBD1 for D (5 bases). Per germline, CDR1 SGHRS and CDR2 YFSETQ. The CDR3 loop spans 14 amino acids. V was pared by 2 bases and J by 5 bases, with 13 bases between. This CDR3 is CASSFTGEGTEAFF. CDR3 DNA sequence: TGCGCCAGCAGCTTTACGGGGGAGGGGACTGAAGCTTTCTTT. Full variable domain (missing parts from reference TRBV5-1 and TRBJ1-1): KAGVTQTPRYLIKTRGQQVTLSCSPISGHRSVSWYQQTPGQGLQFLFEYFSETQRNKGNFPGRFSGRQFSNSRSEMNVSTLELGDSALYLCASSFTGEGTEAFFGQGTRLTVV.

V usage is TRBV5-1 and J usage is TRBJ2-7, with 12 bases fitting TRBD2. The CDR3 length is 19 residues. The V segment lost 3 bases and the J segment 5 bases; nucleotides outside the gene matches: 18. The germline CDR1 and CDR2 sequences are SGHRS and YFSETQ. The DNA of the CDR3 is TGCGCCAGCAGCTCGGGACAGGACAACCCTAGCGGGAGGGCCCACGAGCAGTACTTC. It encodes CASSSGQDNPSGRAHEQYF. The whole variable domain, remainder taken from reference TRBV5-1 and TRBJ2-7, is KAGVTQTPRYLIKTRGQQVTLSCSPISGHRSVSWYQQTPGQGLQFLFEYFSETQRNKGNFPGRFSGRQFSNSRSEMNVSTLELGDSALYLCASSSGQDNPSGRAHEQYFGPGTRLTVT.

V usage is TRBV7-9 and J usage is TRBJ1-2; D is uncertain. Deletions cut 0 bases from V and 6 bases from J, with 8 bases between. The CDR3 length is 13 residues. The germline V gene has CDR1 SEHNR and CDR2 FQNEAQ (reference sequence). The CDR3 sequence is CASSLAQYNGYTF. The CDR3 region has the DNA TGTGCCAGCAGCTTAGCCCAATACAATGGCTACACCTTC.